The TCR beta chain described here comes from a study of Graves' ophthalmopathy and Graves' hyperthyroidism. Study-level findings and limits: Blood samples also showed most expanded thyroid clonotypes exceeding 0.001 frequency. With just under 71% sensitivity and over 72% specificity, the model predicted ophthalmopathy progression.

Amplification targeted the TCR beta CDR3 regions, with RNA transcripts as the source material. First-round RT-PCR with HTBI primers preceded a second-round multiplex PCR. TCRdb reprocessed the multiplex PCR reads via MiXCR and lists one record per CDR3 protein. The table lists about 740,000 distinct CDR3 sequences, 40% of them singletons. Germline CDR1 DFQATT, CDR2 SNEGSKA (reference sequence). Trimming pared 0 bases from V and 0 bases from J, leaving 15 bases between. CDR3 length: 18 residues. Notes on this clonotype: Antigen unknown.

The study enrolled ophthalmopathy donors with moderate-to-severe activity, CAS ≥3, NOSPECS ≥4 and duration under 3 months. The chain uses TRBV20-1 and TRBJ1-6, with TRBD1 as a possible D gene (5 bases). The specimen was peripheral blood. This TCR was sampled from an adult man with Graves' ophthalmopathy. The CDR3 sequence: CSARDRTYTGSYNSPLHF. The DNA of the CDR3 is TGCAGTGCTAGAGATAGAACGTATACAGGCTCCTATAATTCACCCCTCCACTTT.